Listed here are 19 T cell receptor beta chains from one sample, sequenced in a study of CD8 T cells in Susac syndrome. A quantity of roughly 0.5 to 1 ug RNA underwent reverse transcription using random hexamers. TCRdb reprocessed the immunoSEQ multiplex PCR reads via MiXCR and lists one record per CDR3 protein. The sample records some 120,000 distinct CDR3 sequences, approximately 94% being singletons. Sequencing was done on a sample of CD4+ T cells from PBMCs. The receptors shown here come from a human donor with multiple sclerosis.

The V gene is TRBV19, the J gene TRBJ1-1, with 9 bases aligning to TRBD1. The germline V gene has CDR1 LNHDA and CDR2 SQIVND (reference sequence). The junction had 3 bases not matched to a gene; V was cut back by 3 bases and J by 4 bases. The CDR3 has 14 amino acids. The CDR3 DNA sequence: TGTGCCAGTAGTATCCTGGACAGGGGCACTGAAGCTTTCTTT. Protein: CASSILDRGTEAFF.

The rearrangement uses TRBV14 and TRBJ1-1, with D tentatively TRBD1 (6 bases). This CDR3 spans 15 amino acids. Trimming cost V 5 bases and J 9 bases, with 22 bases left between them. Germline lookup yields CDR1 SGHDN and CDR2 FVKESK. CDR3 in amino acids: CASSSTHSGAAKAFF. CDR3 DNA sequence: TGTGCCAGCAGCTCTACGCACTCAGGGGCGGCAAAAGCTTTCTTT.

This rearrangement joins TRBV4-2 to TRBJ2-5, with 7 nucleotides matching TRBD1. Germline V gene lookup returns CDR1 LGHNA and CDR2 YNFKEQ. The CDR3 is 14 residues long. V trimming: 4 bases; J trimming: 5 bases; junction bases outside the gene matches: 7. In DNA, the CDR3 is TGTGCCAGCAGCCCGACCGGGGACAGCGAGACCCAGTACTTC. This sequence encodes CASSPTGDSETQYF.

V is TRBV29-1 and J is TRBJ2-7, with 11 bases fitting TRBD2. V gave up 6 bases and J gave up 5 bases; unmatched junction bases: 6. This CDR3 has 13 amino acids. Germline CDR1 is SQVTM and CDR2 is ANQGSEA. CDR3 sequence reads: CSVHTSGSHEQYF. CDR3 nucleotides: TGCAGCGTGCATACTAGCGGGAGCCACGAGCAGTACTTC.

This clonotype appeared a single time. This sequence joins TRBV5-1 and TRBJ2-1; possible D gene TRBD2, 5 bases. The length of the CDR3 is 14 residues. CDR1 is SGHRS and CDR2 is YFSETQ in the germline V gene. Trimming removed 2 bases at V and 5 bases at J, with 11 bases between. The DNA of the CDR3 is TGCGCCAGCAGCTTCGATAGCGCAAACAATGAGCAGTTCTTC. Translation: CASSFDSANNEQFF.

The chain joins TRBV6-2 or TRBV6-3 to TRBJ1-5, with TRBD1 as a possible D gene (5 bases). The germline V gene encodes CDR1 MNHEY and CDR2 SVGEGT. The CDR3 is 14 residues long. Trimming pared 0 bases from V and 6 bases from J, leaving 9 bases between. The CDR3 sequence is CASSYSVGPQPQHF. CDR3 sequence (DNA): TGTGCCAGCAGTTACTCGGTGGGGCCTCAGCCCCAGCATTTT.

This rearrangement joins TRBV30 to TRBJ1-2, with D maybe TRBD1 (6 bases). V was pared by 4 bases and J by 4 bases, with 16 bases between. This CDR3 contains 14 residues. Per the germline V gene, CDR1 is GTSNPN and CDR2 is SVGIG (reference sequence). This CDR3 reads CAWTSLGAIYGYTF. As DNA, the CDR3 is TGTGCCTGGACCTCTTTGGGGGCGATCTATGGCTACACCTTC.

The gene calls are TRBV4-1 and TRBJ2-1; tentatively, D is TRBD1 (6 bases). The germline V gene has CDR1 MGHRA and CDR2 YSYEKL. CDR3 size: 17 residues. Trimming took off 3 bases at V and 7 bases at J, with 22 bases between the two ends. The CDR3 loop reads CASSQVLAGALRNEQFF. The CDR3 bases are TGCGCCAGCAGCCAGGTATTGGCAGGGGCCCTGAGGAATGAGCAGTTCTTC.

The CDR3, as DNA: TGTGCCAGCAGTGAAATGGCAGGGTCCGAGCAGTACTTC. It yields the protein CASSEMAGSEQYF. This chain links TRBV2 with TRBJ2-7, with a tentative D call TRBD1 (5 bases). V was cut by 2 bases and J by 6 bases, with 11 bases left in between. Germline V gene lookup returns CDR1 SNHLY and CDR2 FYNNEI. CDR3 length equals 13 residues. Drawing the rest from reference TRBV2 and TRBJ2-7, the complete variable domain is EPEVTQTPSHQVTQMGQEVILRCVPISNHLYFYWYRQILGQKVEFLVSFYNNEISEKSEIFDDQFSVERPDGSNFTLKIRSTKLEDSAMYFCASSEMAGSEQYFGPGTRLTVT.

The V gene is TRBV19, the J gene TRBJ1-2; D call uncertain. Germline CDR1 is LNHDA and CDR2 is SQIVND (reference sequence). The V end was cut by 8 bases, the J end by 5 bases, with 12 bases between. The length of the CDR3 is 12 residues. CDR3 region: CASQKSDYGYTF. The DNA for the CDR3 is TGTGCCAGTCAAAAGTCCGATTATGGCTACACCTTC.

This sequence joins TRBV7-9 and TRBJ2-1; TRBD2 might be the D (6 bases). Germline lookup yields CDR1 SEHNR and CDR2 FQNEAQ (reference sequence). This CDR3 is 12 amino acids long. Trimming stripped 5 bases from V and 9 bases from J, with 11 bases between. The CDR3 reads CASSLMGGEQFF. The CDR3 DNA reads TGTGCCAGCAGCCTAATGGGGGGTGAGCAGTTCTTC.

The V call is TRBV7-2, the J call TRBJ2-4; D gene uncertain. Germline CDR1 SGHTA, CDR2 FQGNSA. The CDR3 loop spans 13 amino acids. The V gene lost 1 base and the J gene lost 6 bases, with 7 bases spanning the gap. The CDR3 nucleotides are TGTGCCAGCAGCTTAGTCGGAGCAAACATTCAGTACTTC. This translates into CASSLVGANIQYF.

The rearrangement joins TRBV11-2 to TRBJ2-2; D ambiguous. The germline CDR1 and CDR2 sequences are SGHAT and FQNNGV. V was trimmed by 0 bases and J by 2 bases, leaving 4 bases between them. This CDR3 is 14 amino acids long. Here the CDR3 DNA reads TGTGCCAGCAGCTTAGAAATAAACACCGGGGAGCTGTTTTTT. Its protein is CASSLEINTGELFF.

The rearrangement joins TRBV18 to TRBJ2-3; weak D call: TRBD2 (5 bases). The CDR3 is 17 residues long. In germline, CDR1 is KGHSH, CDR2 LQKENI. With 1 base removed from V and 0 bases from J, the gap between germline ends came to 14 bases. CDR3 residues: CASSPLQEAPSTDTQYF. Here the CDR3 DNA reads TGTGCCAGCTCACCACTTCAGGAGGCCCCTAGCACAGATACGCAGTATTTT.

The J gene is TRBJ1-2, the V gene TRBV7-2; perhaps TRBD1 as D (5 bases). This CDR3 has 12 amino acids. Germline V lookup: CDR1 SGHTA, CDR2 FQGNSA. V lost 5 bases and J 6 bases, leaving 10 bases between the germline ends. In DNA, the CDR3 is TGTGCCAGCAGCCCGGGACTGAATGGCTACACCTTC. Protein product: CASSPGLNGYTF. Full variable domain (rest looked up from reference TRBV7-2 and TRBJ1-2): GAGVSQSPSNKVTEKGKDVELRCDPISGHTALYWYRQSLGQGLEFLIYFQGNSAPDKSGLPSDRFSAERTGGSVSTLTIQRTQQEDSAVYLCASSPGLNGYTFGSGTRLTVV.

This clonotype was detected once. The chain couples TRBV20-1 to TRBJ1-2; D is unresolved. The CDR3 has 10 amino acids. Germline assignment: CDR1 DFQATT and CDR2 SNEGSKA (reference sequence). Trimming removed 6 bases from V and 3 bases from J, with 5 bases in between. Here the CDR3 DNA reads TGCAGTGCCCTATACTATGGCTACACCTTC. Encoded protein: CSALYYGYTF.

The V gene is TRBV12-3 or TRBV12-4, the J gene TRBJ1-5; TRBD1 might be the D (5 bases). V lost 4 bases and J 2 bases, leaving 6 bases between the germline ends. The CDR3 spans 13 residues. As DNA, the CDR3 is TGTGCCAGCAGTTGGGGACGCAATCAGCCCCAGCATTTT. This translates into CASSWGRNQPQHF.

This clonotype showed up just once. This rearrangement joins TRBV2 to TRBJ1-1; D is uncertain. CDR1 is SNHLY and CDR2 is FYNNEI in the germline V gene. The V and J ends lost 4 bases and 6 bases respectively, with 9 bases between them. CDR3 length equals 12 residues. The CDR3: CASSVNSPEAFF. Written as DNA, the CDR3 is TGTGCCAGCAGTGTGAACAGCCCTGAAGCTTTCTTT.

The chain links TRBV25-1 to TRBJ1-4, with D unresolved. The germline V gene encodes CDR1 MGHDK and CDR2 SYGVNS. The CDR3 spans 12 residues. The V end lost 2 bases, the J end lost 8 bases, and 6 bases lay between the germline ends. The CDR3 protein is CASSEPGEKLFF. For the CDR3, the DNA is TGTGCCAGCAGTGAACCGGGAGAAAAACTGTTTTTT. The full variable domain, its missing parts supplied by reference TRBV25-1 and TRBJ1-4, is EADIYQTPRYLVIGTGKKITLECSQTMGHDKMYWYQQDPGMELHLIHYSYGVNSTEKGDLSSESTVSRIRTEHFPLTLESARPSHTSQYLCASSEPGEKLFFGSGTQLSVL.